Listed here are 7 T cell receptor beta chains from one sample, sequenced in a study of control samples from healthy donors and cancer patients. Using immunoSEQ multiplex PCR, the repertoire was profiled, and TCRdb retains in-frame clones only, with some absent. The sample lists about 140,000 clones, about nine tenths seen once, with about 11% in the top ten. The sequencing sample was made of blood. The receptors stem from a man aged 30-40 years in good health.

This chain links TRBV7-3 with TRBJ2-7, with D tentatively TRBD2 (6 bases). The CDR3 has 13 amino acids. V lost 5 bases and J lost 7, with 15 bases in between. Germline V CDR1 and CDR2: SGHTA, FQGTGA. The CDR3 nucleotides read TGTGCCAGCAGCCTCGCCGGCGGGGAAGAGCAGTACTTC. This codes for CASSLAGGEEQYF.

The V gene is TRBV2, the J gene TRBJ2-1; 7 nucleotides match TRBD2. Looked up from germline, CDR1 is SNHLY and CDR2 is FYNNEI. The J segment lost 4 bases and the V segment lost 7 bases, leaving 7 bases of the junction unmatched. This CDR3 is built from 14 residues. CDR3 protein: CASKVSGPYNEQFF. DNA for the CDR3: TGTGCCAGCAAGGTTAGCGGGCCTTACAATGAGCAGTTCTTC.

The V and J genes are TRBV11-2 and TRBJ2-1, with 11 bases aligning to TRBD2. V lost 3 bases to trimming and J lost 5 bases; unmatched junction nucleotides: 3. The CDR3 runs 15 residues. CDR1 and CDR2 (germline): SGHAT, FQNNGV. The CDR3 is CASSFPLAGDNEQFF. The CDR3 coding sequence is TGTGCCAGCAGCTTCCCACTAGCGGGAGACAATGAGCAGTTCTTC. Full variable domain (missing parts from reference TRBV11-2 and TRBJ2-1): EAGVAQSPRYKIIEKRQSVAFWCNPISGHATLYWYQQILGQGPKLLIQFQNNGVVDDSQLPKDRFSAERLKGVDSTLKIQPAKLEDSAVYLCASSFPLAGDNEQFFGPGTRLTVL.

This clone was counted a single time. This chain joins TRBV5-1 and TRBJ2-1, with a tentative D call TRBD2 (6 bases). Germline values: CDR1 SGHRS, CDR2 YFSETQ. V shed 3 bases and J shed 0 bases, with 10 bases lying between them. The CDR3 has 15 residues. CDR3 sequence reads: CASSSGDLSYNEQFF. The CDR3 DNA reads as TGCGCCAGCAGCTCGGGGGACCTCTCCTACAATGAGCAGTTCTTC.

This rearrangement joins TRBV12-5 to TRBJ1-1; TRBD1 matches at 9 bases. The CDR3 spans 17 residues. The germline V gene has CDR1 LGHNT and CDR2 FRNRAP. V shed 4 bases, J shed 2 bases, and the junction held 11 bases outside the gene matches. CDR3 in amino acids: CASGWGQGRAKNTEAFF. For the CDR3, the DNA is TGTGCTAGTGGTTGGGGACAGGGACGGGCTAAAAACACTGAAGCTTTCTTT.

The chain is built from TRBV14 and TRBJ1-2; no firm D call. The V gene lost 0 bases and the J gene lost 2 bases, with 16 bases spanning the gap. From germline, CDR1 is SGHDN and CDR2 FVKESK. The CDR3 is made up of 17 amino acids. In DNA, the CDR3 is TGTGCCAGCAGCCAAGATTCCGGACGCCGGCACAACTATGGCTACACCTTC. Protein product: CASSQDSGRRHNYGYTF.

This clone has a single count. The chain has TRBV30 and TRBJ1-6; no firm D call. The V gene lost 2 bases and the J gene lost 0 bases, with 8 bases spanning the gap. CDR1 is GTSNPN, CDR2 SVGIG, per germline (reference sequence). The CDR3 sequence is 15 residues long. The CDR3 protein is CAWSPGGSYNSPLHF. The CDR3, as DNA: TGTGCCTGGAGTCCGGGAGGCTCCTATAATTCACCCCTCCACTTT.